The 31 T cell receptor beta chains in this list originate from one sample, sequenced in a study of TIL therapy for anti-PD-1-resistant metastatic lung cancer. The time point: pre-treatment sample, taken before nivolumab and TIL therapy. The immunoSEQ assay was v3. Assay used: immunoSEQ multiplex PCR; TCRdb lists only in-frame clones, some missing. The repertoire holds tens of thousands of clones, with 70% to 80% as singletons. The sequencing used blood, collected at baseline. The receptors were gathered from a woman between 30 and 80 years old with non-small cell lung cancer.

The gene calls are TRBV7-2 and TRBJ1-2; D possibly corresponds to TRBD1 (5 bases). Germline CDR1 and CDR2: SGHTA and FQGNSA. V lost 6 bases, J lost 4 bases, and 12 bases lay in between. This CDR3 has 13 residues. CDR3 in DNA: TGTGCCAGCAGTTTCCAGGGTGCCTATGGCTACACCTTC. Encoded protein: CASSFQGAYGYTF.

The rearrangement joins TRBV28 to TRBJ2-5; 7 positions match TRBD2. The trim removed 2 bases at V and 5 bases at J, leaving 8 bases unmatched. Germline V CDR1 and CDR2: MDHEN, SYDVKM. This CDR3 has 15 residues. CDR3: CASSLAGEPSETQYF. The CDR3 nucleotides are TGTGCCAGCAGTTTAGCGGGAGAGCCGAGTGAGACCCAGTACTTC.

The chain uses TRBV11-3 and TRBJ1-2; D may be TRBD1 (6 bases). Germline CDR1 is SGHNT and CDR2 is YENEEA. There are 15 residues in the CDR3. V lost 2 bases and J lost 3, with 13 bases in between. CDR3 protein: CASSLRGGQYYGYTF. CDR3 coding DNA: TGTGCCAGCAGCTTACGAGGGGGACAATACTATGGCTACACCTTC.

This chain joins TRBV5-1 and TRBJ2-5, with no clear D. Trimming cost V 2 bases and J 5 bases, with 7 bases left between them. CDR3 size: 12 residues. Germline values: CDR1 SGHRS, CDR2 YFSETQ. CDR3 protein: CASSFDRETQYF. The CDR3 region has the DNA TGCGCCAGCAGCTTTGATCGTGAGACCCAGTACTTC.

The V call is TRBV19, the J call TRBJ2-1; TRBD2 might be the D (6 bases). This CDR3 is 16 amino acids long. Trimming shortened V by 5 bases and J by 5 bases, and 19 bases separated the two germline ends. CDR1 and CDR2 (germline): LNHDA, SQIVND (reference sequence). CDR3 sequence (DNA): TGTGCCAGTAGTCCGATGGAGGGGCAGAAAGACAATGAGCAGTTCTTC. Translation gives CASSPMEGQKDNEQFF.

The J gene is TRBJ2-7, the V gene TRBV30; D gene unclear. The V and J ends lost 3 bases and 2 bases respectively, with 8 bases between them. Germline lookup yields CDR1 GTSNPN and CDR2 SVGIG (reference sequence). The CDR3 extends over 12 amino acids. The CDR3 spells CAWSNSPYEQYF. The CDR3 DNA reads TGTGCCTGGAGCAACAGCCCCTACGAGCAGTACTTC.

The J gene is TRBJ2-1, the V gene TRBV28, with 7 bases fitting TRBD2. The V gene end was trimmed by 3 bases and the J gene end by 4 bases; junction bases not matched to a gene: 6. CDR3 length equals 15 residues. Germline assignment: CDR1 MDHEN and CDR2 SYDVKM. The DNA for the CDR3 is TGTGCCAGCAGTTTCCGGCGGGGGAATTACAATGAGCAGTTCTTC. It yields the protein CASSFRRGNYNEQFF.

The rearrangement uses TRBV5-1 and TRBJ1-1; tentatively, D is TRBD1 (6 bases). CDR1 SGHRS and CDR2 YFSETQ come from the germline V gene. There are 16 residues in the CDR3. Trimming cost V 0 bases and J 0 bases, with 12 bases left between them. The CDR3 coding sequence is TGCGCCAGCAGCTTGGAATCAGGGGTGATGAACACTGAAGCTTTCTTT. Amino acids: CASSLESGVMNTEAFF. Filled out from reference TRBV5-1 and TRBJ1-1, the complete variable domain reads KAGVTQTPRYLIKTRGQQVTLSCSPISGHRSVSWYQQTPGQGLQFLFEYFSETQRNKGNFPGRFSGRQFSNSRSEMNVSTLELGDSALYLCASSLESGVMNTEAFFGQGTRLTVV.

This rearrangement joins TRBV4-2 to TRBJ2-7; the match to TRBD1 covers 7 bases. Looked up from germline, CDR1 is LGHNA and CDR2 is YNFKEQ. Trimming at V came to 6 bases and at J to 1 base, leaving 9 bases not matched to a gene. This CDR3 is built from 15 residues. This CDR3 is CASSWDSLQSYEQYF. The CDR3 DNA follows: TGTGCCAGCAGTTGGGACAGCTTACAATCCTACGAGCAGTACTTC.

This chain joins TRBV10-3 and TRBJ2-1; 10 bases map to TRBD2. This CDR3 contains 18 residues. Germline V gives CDR1 ENHRY, CDR2 SYGVKD. J was trimmed by 6 bases and V by 0 bases; bases with no gene match: 11. CDR3 in amino acids: CAISESAAGGIPLNEQFF. CDR3 nucleotides: TGTGCCATCAGTGAGTCCGCAGCGGGAGGGATTCCCCTCAATGAGCAGTTCTTC.

The genes are TRBV28 and TRBJ2-2, with D possibly being TRBD1 or TRBD2 (5 bases each). The V and J ends lost 1 base and 5 bases respectively, with 11 bases between them. CDR1 and CDR2 (germline): MDHEN, SYDVKM. There are 15 residues in the CDR3. DNA for the CDR3: TGTGCCAGCAGTTTATCTGGGGACGAGACCGGGGAGCTGTTTTTT. Translating gives CASSLSGDETGELFF. Drawing the rest from reference TRBV28 and TRBJ2-2, the complete variable domain is DVKVTQSSRYLVKRTGEKVFLECVQDMDHENMFWYRQDPGLGLRLIYFSYDVKMKEKGDIPEGYSVSREKKERFSLILESASTNQTSMYLCASSLSGDETGELFFGEGSRLTVL.

The chain joins TRBV9 to TRBJ2-1, with 8 nucleotides matching TRBD2. The V gene end was trimmed by 3 bases and the J gene end by 3 bases; junction bases not matched to a gene: 8. The CDR3 loop spans 16 amino acids. Germline CDR1 SGDLS, CDR2 YYNGEE. CDR3 region: CASSENRRGVYNEQFF. In nucleotides, the CDR3 is TGTGCCAGCAGCGAAAACAGGCGGGGGGTCTACAATGAGCAGTTCTTC.

The DNA for the CDR3 is TGTGCCAGCAGTTTAGATTGGCAAGAGACCCAGTACTTC. It translates to CASSLDWQETQYF. The V gene is TRBV28, the J gene TRBJ2-5; D remains unclear. The CDR3 runs to 13 residues. Trimming removed 2 bases from V and 2 bases from J, with 6 bases in between. Per the germline V gene, CDR1 is MDHEN and CDR2 is SYDVKM. The full variable domain, rest sourced from reference TRBV28 and TRBJ2-5, is DVKVTQSSRYLVKRTGEKVFLECVQDMDHENMFWYRQDPGLGLRLIYFSYDVKMKEKGDIPEGYSVSREKKERFSLILESASTNQTSMYLCASSLDWQETQYFGPGTRLLVL.

The chain links TRBV29-1 to TRBJ2-2; 8 bases line up with TRBD2. V lost 4 bases and J lost 2; bases outside the gene matches: 3. Germline CDR1 and CDR2: SQVTM and ANQGSEA. This CDR3 comprises 14 residues. CDR3 loop: CSVGLAGNTGELFF. The CDR3 DNA is TGCAGCGTTGGGCTAGCGGGCAACACCGGGGAGCTGTTTTTT.

The chain links TRBV28 to TRBJ2-7, with 7 bases that match TRBD1. The germline CDR1 and CDR2 sequences are MDHEN and SYDVKM. Losses at the gene ends were 5 bases for V and 9 bases for J; bases not matched to a gene: 10. The CDR3 has 13 amino acids. CDR3 region: CASSAPNRGSQYF. The DNA for the CDR3 is TGTGCCAGCAGTGCCCCGAACAGGGGATCGCAGTACTTC.

The chain joins TRBV14 to TRBJ2-6, with 11 bases fitting TRBD2. The CDR3 contains 20 residues. With V trimmed by 5 bases and J by 0 bases, 12 bases remained unmatched. Germline assignment: CDR1 SGHDN and CDR2 FVKESK. CDR3: CASSKRTSGSYSSGANVLTF. The DNA of the CDR3 is TGTGCCAGCAGCAAACGGACTAGCGGGTCCTACTCCTCTGGGGCCAACGTCCTGACTTTC.

The chain has TRBV7-3 and TRBJ2-1; 7 bases agree with TRBD1. Germline values: CDR1 SGHTA, CDR2 FQGTGA. CDR3 length: 12 amino acids. V shed 5 bases and J 8 bases; nucleotides not matched to a gene: 3. The CDR3: CASSLQGDEQFF. In DNA form, the CDR3 reads TGTGCCAGCAGCCTCCAGGGGGATGAGCAGTTCTTC.

CDR3 in DNA: TGTGCCAGCAGTGAATTACATTCAAACTATGGCTACACCTTC. Amino acid sequence: CASSELHSNYGYTF. The chain combines TRBV2 with TRBJ1-2; D call uncertain. This CDR3 comprises 14 residues. V was pared by 2 bases and J by 2 bases, with 9 bases between. Looked up from germline, CDR1 is SNHLY and CDR2 is FYNNEI.

The chain has TRBV4-3 and TRBJ2-6, with 8 nucleotides matching TRBD1. The CDR3 loop spans 19 amino acids. Germline CDR1 LGHNA, CDR2 YSLEER. J lost 0 bases, V lost 2 bases, and 9 bases had no gene match. In DNA, the CDR3 is TGCGCCAGCAGCCAACTTCCGGGACAGGTGTTCTCTGGGGCCAACGTCCTGACTTTC. Its protein product is CASSQLPGQVFSGANVLTF.

The V gene is TRBV4-1, the J gene TRBJ2-1; tentative D call: TRBD1 (7 bases). The V and J ends lost 0 bases and 7 bases respectively, with 10 bases between them. CDR1 and CDR2 (germline): MGHRA, YSYEKL. This CDR3 comprises 14 residues. The CDR3 region is CASSQEQGRNEQFF. CDR3 sequence (DNA): TGCGCCAGCAGCCAAGAACAGGGGAGGAATGAGCAGTTCTTC.

The sample holds one count of this clone. The chain uses TRBV5-1 and TRBJ2-1; D might be TRBD1 or TRBD2, each matching 5 bases. V shed 0 bases and J shed 0 bases, with 10 bases lying between them. The germline CDR1 and CDR2 sequences are SGHRS and YFSETQ. The CDR3 spans 16 residues. The CDR3 loop is CASSLAGRRSYNEQFF. The CDR3 region has the DNA TGCGCCAGCAGCTTGGCGGGGCGACGCTCCTACAATGAGCAGTTCTTC.

The V and J genes are TRBV23-1 and TRBJ2-5; 9 positions match TRBD1. TRBV23-1 is sorted into the ORF group, with uncertain function. This CDR3 is 14 amino acids long. The ends lost 6 bases at V and 5 bases at J; junction bases unmatched: 7. CDR3 DNA: TGCGCCAGCAGAGGCCGGGACAGGGAGGAGACCCAGTACTTC. Its protein product is CASRGRDREETQYF.

V gene TRBV25-1 combines with J gene TRBJ1-2; D perhaps matches TRBD1 (6 bases). Germline assignment: CDR1 MGHDK and CDR2 SYGVNS. The V and J ends lost 2 bases and 3 bases respectively, with 10 bases between them. The CDR3 is made up of 14 amino acids. The chain's CDR3 is CASSEGGAYYGYTF. CDR3 in DNA: TGTGCCAGCAGTGAAGGGGGGGCGTACTATGGCTACACCTTC.

The chain joins TRBV6-6 to TRBJ2-1; 7 positions match TRBD2. V gave up 2 bases and J gave up 2 bases; unmatched junction bases: 3. The CDR3 is 15 amino acids. The germline gives CDR1 MNHNY, CDR2 SVGAGI (reference sequence). Here the CDR3 DNA reads TGTGCCAGCAGTTACCTCGGGGGGACCTACAATGAGCAGTTCTTC. Translating it yields CASSYLGGTYNEQFF.

CDR3 sequence reads: CASSIQGDDYGYTF. In DNA, the CDR3 is TGCGCCAGCAGTATACAGGGGGACGACTATGGCTACACCTTC. The chain recombines TRBV5-1 with TRBJ1-2, with 8 positions matching TRBD1. This CDR3 comprises 14 residues. V shed 5 bases, J shed 3 bases, and the junction held 6 bases outside the gene matches. Germline-derived CDR1 and CDR2 are SGHRS and YFSETQ.

This chain uses TRBV5-1 with TRBJ2-3; 9 bases fit TRBD2. V shed 1 base, J shed 6 bases, and the junction held 6 bases outside the gene matches. CDR1 SGHRS and CDR2 YFSETQ come from the germline V gene. CDR3 length equals 15 residues. CDR3 sequence reads: CASSLPSGTTDTQYF. The CDR3 DNA reads TGCGCCAGCAGCTTGCCTAGCGGGACCACGGATACGCAGTATTTT.

The chain couples TRBV28 to TRBJ1-1; TRBD1 might be the D (5 bases). From germline, CDR1 is MDHEN and CDR2 SYDVKM. Deletions cut 8 bases from V and 1 base from J, with 8 bases between. This CDR3 is built from 12 residues. The CDR3 here is CASDGQNTEAFF. In DNA, the CDR3 is TGTGCCAGCGACGGACAGAACACTGAAGCTTTCTTT. The whole variable domain, filled in from reference TRBV28 and TRBJ1-1, reads DVKVTQSSRYLVKRTGEKVFLECVQDMDHENMFWYRQDPGLGLRLIYFSYDVKMKEKGDIPEGYSVSREKKERFSLILESASTNQTSMYLCASDGQNTEAFFGQGTRLTVV.

CDR3 protein: CASSTNTGDYGYTF. DNA for the CDR3: TGCGCCAGCAGCACGAATACAGGGGACTATGGCTACACCTTC. The J gene is TRBJ1-2, the V gene TRBV5-1; 7 bases match TRBD1. The CDR3 length is 14 residues. With 4 bases clipped from V and 3 bases from J, the junction kept 6 bases outside the gene matches. Per germline, CDR1 SGHRS and CDR2 YFSETQ.

The V call is TRBV28, the J call TRBJ1-1, with TRBD1 identical over 11 bases. In germline, CDR1 is MDHEN, CDR2 SYDVKM. This CDR3 has 19 residues. V shed 2 bases, J shed 1 base, and the junction held 12 bases outside the gene matches. As DNA, the CDR3 is TGTGCCAGCAGTTTAGGGCTAGGGACAGGGGGGTTTGAGAACACTGAAGCTTTCTTT. This sequence encodes CASSLGLGTGGFENTEAFF.

The chain recombines TRBV27 with TRBJ2-7; a weak D match, TRBD2 (6 bases). This CDR3 has 15 amino acids. Germline CDR1 and CDR2: MNHEY and SMNVEV (reference sequence). The V end lost 3 bases, the J end lost 2 bases, and 14 bases lay between the germline ends. CDR3 bases: TGTGCCAGCAGTTTTTCGGGGGAAGAGCCCTACGAGCAGTACTTC. Translation gives CASSFSGEEPYEQYF.

The chain combines TRBV30 with TRBJ1-1; D gene uncertain. The germline V and J ends were trimmed by 4 bases and 0 bases, with 15 bases remaining between them. The germline V gene encodes CDR1 GTSNPN and CDR2 SVGIG (reference sequence). The CDR3 spans 15 residues. This CDR3 is CAWTTTENLNTEAFF. In DNA, the CDR3 is TGTGCCTGGACGACGACTGAGAACTTGAACACTGAAGCTTTCTTT.